This T cell receptor (beta chain) originates from a study of OX40 agonist ivuxolimab in advanced cancers. Study in general: Patients were treated with intravenous ivuxolimab, dosed at 0.01 to 10 mg/kg and infused every 2 weeks. Dose-escalation cases comprised hepatocellular carcinoma, melanoma, renal cell or head and neck cancer. Study results and limitations: Among the nonresponders, some also had low normalized T-cell clonal expansion.

Points on this clone: Its antigen remains unknown. Other DNA sequences in the sample encode the same CDR3.

CDR3 size: 14 residues. Unmatched junction bases numbered 3, after V lost 5 bases and J lost 5 bases. Germline assignment: CDR1 MDHEN and CDR2 SYDVKM. Here immunoSEQ multiplex PCR was the method, and the copy in TCRdb shows in-frame clones only, minus some. Of over 100,000 clones detected, 90% to 95% appear once; the ten largest clones hold more than 0.8%. Blood was sampled at baseline, cycle 4 day 1, and cycle 7 day 1. V usage is TRBV28 and J usage is TRBJ1-4, with 9 bases matching TRBD1. This receptor was obtained from an adult with an advanced solid tumor such as melanoma, head and neck, liver or kidney cancer. The specimen comprised CD4+ or CD8+ T cells sorted from blood, sampled in a trial of the OX40 agonist ivuxolimab. The CDR3 region is CASSLTGGNEKLFF. CDR3 sequence (DNA): TGTGCCAGCAGTCTGACAGGGGGAAATGAAAAACTGTTTTTT.